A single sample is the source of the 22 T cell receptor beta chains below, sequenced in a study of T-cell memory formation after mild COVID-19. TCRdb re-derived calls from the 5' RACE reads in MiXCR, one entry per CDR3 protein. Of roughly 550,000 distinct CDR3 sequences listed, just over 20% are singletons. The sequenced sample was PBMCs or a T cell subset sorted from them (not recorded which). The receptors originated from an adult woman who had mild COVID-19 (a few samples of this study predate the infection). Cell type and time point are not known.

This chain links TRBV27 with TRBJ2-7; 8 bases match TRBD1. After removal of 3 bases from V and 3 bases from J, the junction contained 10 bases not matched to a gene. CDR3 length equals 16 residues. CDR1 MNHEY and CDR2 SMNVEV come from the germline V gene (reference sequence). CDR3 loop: CASSFSTGGRGYEQYF. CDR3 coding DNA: TGTGCCAGCAGTTTCTCAACAGGGGGTCGGGGCTACGAGCAGTACTTC.

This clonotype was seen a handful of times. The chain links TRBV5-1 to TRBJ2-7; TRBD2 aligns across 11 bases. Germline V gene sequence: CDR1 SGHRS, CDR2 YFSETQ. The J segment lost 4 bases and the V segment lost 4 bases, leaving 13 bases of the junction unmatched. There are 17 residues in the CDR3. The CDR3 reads CASSPLTSGIIAYEQYF. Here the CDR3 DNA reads TGCGCCAGCAGCCCGCTGACTAGCGGGATTATCGCGTACGAGCAGTACTTC.

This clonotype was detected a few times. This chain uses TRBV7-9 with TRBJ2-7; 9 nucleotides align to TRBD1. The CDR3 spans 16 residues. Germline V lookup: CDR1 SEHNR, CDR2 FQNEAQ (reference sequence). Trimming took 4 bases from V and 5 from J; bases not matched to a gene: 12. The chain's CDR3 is CASSSAPGQGSDEQYF. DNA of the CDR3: TGTGCCAGCAGCTCTGCTCCGGGACAGGGTTCCGACGAGCAGTACTTC.

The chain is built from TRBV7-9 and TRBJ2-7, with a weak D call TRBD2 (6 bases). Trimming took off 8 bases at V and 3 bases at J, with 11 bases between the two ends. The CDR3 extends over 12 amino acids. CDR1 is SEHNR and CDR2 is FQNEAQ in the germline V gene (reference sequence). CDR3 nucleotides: TGTGCCAGCGAGGGACTTCTCTACGAGCAGTACTTC. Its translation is CASEGLLYEQYF. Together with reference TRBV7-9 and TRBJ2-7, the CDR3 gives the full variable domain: DTGVSQNPRHKITKRGQNVTFRCDPISEHNRLYWYRQTLGQGPEFLTYFQNEAQLEKSRLLSDRFSAERPKGSFSTLEIQRTEQGDSAMYLCASEGLLYEQYFGPGTRLTVT.

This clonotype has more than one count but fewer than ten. CDR3 amino acids: CASSVSTASGTDTQYF. CDR3 DNA sequence: TGTGCCAGCAGCGTATCTACGGCTAGCGGCACAGATACGCAGTATTTT. This chain joins TRBV9 and TRBJ2-3; D is perhaps TRBD2 (6 bases). Germline V gene lookup returns CDR1 SGDLS and CDR2 YYNGEE. The CDR3 length is 16 residues. Trimming pared 1 base from V and 1 base from J, leaving 13 bases between.

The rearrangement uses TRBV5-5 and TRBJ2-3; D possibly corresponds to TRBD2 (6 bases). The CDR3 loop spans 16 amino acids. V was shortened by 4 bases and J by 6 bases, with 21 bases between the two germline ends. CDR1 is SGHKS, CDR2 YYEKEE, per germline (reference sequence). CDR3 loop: CASSTRPPGERDTQYF. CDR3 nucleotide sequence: TGTGCCAGCAGCACACGTCCGCCGGGAGAGCGCGATACGCAGTATTTT. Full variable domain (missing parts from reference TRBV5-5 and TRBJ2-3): DAGVTQSPTHLIKTRGQQVTLRCSPISGHKSVSWYQQVLGQGPQFIFQYYEKEERGRGNFPDRFSARQFPNYSSELNVNALLLGDSALYLCASSTRPPGERDTQYFGPGTRLTVL.

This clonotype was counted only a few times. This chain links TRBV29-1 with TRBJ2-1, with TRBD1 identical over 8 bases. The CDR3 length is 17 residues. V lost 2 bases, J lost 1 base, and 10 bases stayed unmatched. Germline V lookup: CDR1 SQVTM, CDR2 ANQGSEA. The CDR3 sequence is CSVERDRGFWSYNEQFF. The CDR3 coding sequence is TGCAGCGTTGAACGTGACAGGGGATTTTGGTCCTACAATGAGCAGTTCTTC.

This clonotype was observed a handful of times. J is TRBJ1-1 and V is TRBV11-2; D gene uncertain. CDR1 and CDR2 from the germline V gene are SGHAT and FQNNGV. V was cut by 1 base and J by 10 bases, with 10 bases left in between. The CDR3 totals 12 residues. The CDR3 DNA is TGTGCCAGCAGCTTAGTCGTCAGCTTAGCTTTCTTT. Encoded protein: CASSLVVSLAFF.

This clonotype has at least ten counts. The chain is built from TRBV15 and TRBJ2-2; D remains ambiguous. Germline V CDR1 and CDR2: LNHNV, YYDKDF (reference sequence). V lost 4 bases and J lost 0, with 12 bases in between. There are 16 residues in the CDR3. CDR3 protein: CATSIGRWANTGELFF. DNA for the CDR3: TGTGCCACCAGCATAGGTCGGTGGGCGAACACCGGGGAGCTGTTTTTT.

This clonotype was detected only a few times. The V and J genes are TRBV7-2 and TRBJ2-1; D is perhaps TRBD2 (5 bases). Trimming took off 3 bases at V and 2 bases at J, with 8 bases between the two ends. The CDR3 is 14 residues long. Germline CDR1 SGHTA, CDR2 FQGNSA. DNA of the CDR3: TGTGCCAGCAGCTTGGACTCCGCCTACAATGAGCAGTTCTTC. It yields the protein CASSLDSAYNEQFF. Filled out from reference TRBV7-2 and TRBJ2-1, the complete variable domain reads GAGVSQSPSNKVTEKGKDVELRCDPISGHTALYWYRQSLGQGLEFLIYFQGNSAPDKSGLPSDRFSAERTGGSVSTLTIQRTQQEDSAVYLCASSLDSAYNEQFFGPGTRLTVL.

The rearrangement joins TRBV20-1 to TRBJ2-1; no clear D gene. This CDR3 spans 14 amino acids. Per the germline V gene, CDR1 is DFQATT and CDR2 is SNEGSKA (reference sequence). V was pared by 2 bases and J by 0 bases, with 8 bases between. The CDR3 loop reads CSARLVDSYNEQFF. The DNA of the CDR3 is TGCAGTGCTAGACTAGTTGACTCCTACAATGAGCAGTTCTTC.

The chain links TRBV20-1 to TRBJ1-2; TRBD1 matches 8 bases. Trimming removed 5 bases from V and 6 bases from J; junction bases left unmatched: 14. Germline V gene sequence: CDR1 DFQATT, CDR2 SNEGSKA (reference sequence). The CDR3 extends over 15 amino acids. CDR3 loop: CSAPNARQGIHGYTF. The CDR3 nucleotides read TGCAGTGCTCCGAATGCCAGACAGGGGATCCATGGCTACACCTTC.

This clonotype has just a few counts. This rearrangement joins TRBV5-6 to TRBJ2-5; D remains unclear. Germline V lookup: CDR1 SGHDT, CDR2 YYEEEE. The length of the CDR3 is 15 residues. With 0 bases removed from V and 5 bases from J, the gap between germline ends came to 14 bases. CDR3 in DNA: TGTGCCAGCAGCTTGGTTTCTTCCATTGGGGAGACCCAGTACTTC. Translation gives CASSLVSSIGETQYF.

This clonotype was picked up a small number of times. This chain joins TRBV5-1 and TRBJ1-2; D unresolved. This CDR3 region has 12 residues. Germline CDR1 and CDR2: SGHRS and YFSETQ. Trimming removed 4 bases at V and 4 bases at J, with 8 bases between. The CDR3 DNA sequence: TGCGCCAGCAGCGAATCGGGCTATGGCTACACCTTC. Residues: CASSESGYGYTF. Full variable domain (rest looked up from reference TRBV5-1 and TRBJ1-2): KAGVTQTPRYLIKTRGQQVTLSCSPISGHRSVSWYQQTPGQGLQFLFEYFSETQRNKGNFPGRFSGRQFSNSRSEMNVSTLELGDSALYLCASSESGYGYTFGSGTRLTVV.

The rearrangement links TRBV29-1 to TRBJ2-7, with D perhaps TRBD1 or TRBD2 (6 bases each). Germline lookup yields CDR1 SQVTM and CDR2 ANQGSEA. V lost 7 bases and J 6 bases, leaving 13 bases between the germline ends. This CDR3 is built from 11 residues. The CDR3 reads CSAQGGTEQYF. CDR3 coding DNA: TGCAGCGCCCAAGGGGGGACCGAGCAGTACTTC.

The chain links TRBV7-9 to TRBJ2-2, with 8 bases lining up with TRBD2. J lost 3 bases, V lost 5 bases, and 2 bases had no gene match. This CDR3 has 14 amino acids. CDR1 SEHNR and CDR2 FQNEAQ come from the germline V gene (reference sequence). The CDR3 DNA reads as TGTGCCAGCAGCCGGCGGGGGGACACCGGGGAGCTGTTTTTT. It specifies CASSRRGDTGELFF.

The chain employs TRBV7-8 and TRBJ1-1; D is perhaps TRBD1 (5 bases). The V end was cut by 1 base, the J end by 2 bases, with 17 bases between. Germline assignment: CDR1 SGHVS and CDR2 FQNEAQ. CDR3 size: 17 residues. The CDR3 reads CASSLGGLGIGNTEAFF. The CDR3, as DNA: TGTGCCAGCAGCTTAGGGGGACTAGGGATCGGAAACACTGAAGCTTTCTTT. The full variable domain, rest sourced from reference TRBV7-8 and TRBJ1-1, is GAGVSQSPRYKVAKRGQDVALRCDPISGHVSLFWYQQALGQGPEFLTYFQNEAQLDKSGLPSDRFFAERPEGSVSTLKIQRTQQEDSAVYLCASSLGGLGIGNTEAFFGQGTRLTVV.

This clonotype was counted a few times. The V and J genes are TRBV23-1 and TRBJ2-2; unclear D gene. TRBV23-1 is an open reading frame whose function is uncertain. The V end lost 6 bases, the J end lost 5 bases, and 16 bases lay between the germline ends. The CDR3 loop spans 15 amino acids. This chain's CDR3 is CASREYAPGTGELFF. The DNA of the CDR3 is TGCGCCAGCAGAGAATACGCTCCAGGAACCGGGGAGCTGTTTTTT.

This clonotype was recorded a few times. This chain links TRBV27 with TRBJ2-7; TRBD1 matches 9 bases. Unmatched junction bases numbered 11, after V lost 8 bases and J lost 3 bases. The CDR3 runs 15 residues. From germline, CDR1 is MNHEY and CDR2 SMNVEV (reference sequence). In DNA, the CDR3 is TGTGCCAGCTCCGGTCCGGGACAGGGTCTCTACGAGCAGTACTTC. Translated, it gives CASSGPGQGLYEQYF.

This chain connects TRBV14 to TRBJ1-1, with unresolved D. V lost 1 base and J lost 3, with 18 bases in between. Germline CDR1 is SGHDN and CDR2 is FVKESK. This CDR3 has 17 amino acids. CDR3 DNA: TGTGCCAGCAGCCAAGGACTCGCTTGGGGTTGGGACACTGAAGCTTTCTTT. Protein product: CASSQGLAWGWDTEAFF.

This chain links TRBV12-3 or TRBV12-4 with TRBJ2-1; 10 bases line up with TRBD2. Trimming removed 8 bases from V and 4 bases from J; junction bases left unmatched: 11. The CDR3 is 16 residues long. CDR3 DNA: TGTGCCAGCTTACTAGCGGGGAAATCCGGATACAATGAGCAGTTCTTC. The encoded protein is CASLLAGKSGYNEQFF.

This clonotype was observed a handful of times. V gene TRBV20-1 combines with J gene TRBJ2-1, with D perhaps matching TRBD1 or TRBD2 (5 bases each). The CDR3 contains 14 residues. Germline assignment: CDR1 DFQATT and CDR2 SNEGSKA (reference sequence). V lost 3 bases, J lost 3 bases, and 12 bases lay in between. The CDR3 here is CSASRGRLYNEQFF. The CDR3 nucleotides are TGCAGTGCTAGTAGGGGACGACTCTACAATGAGCAGTTCTTC.